The 26 T cell receptor beta chains listed next were all sequenced from one sample in a study of post-analysis software for immune sequencing data. No antigen is known for these receptors. Findings and limits, study-wide: Compared with controls, patients had more of about five TRBV segments, including TRBV5-6, TRBV5-1 and TRBV20-1.

Built from TCR beta cDNA, the libraries had unique molecular identifiers in them. Via MiXCR, TCRdb re-called the PCR reads, giving one row per CDR3 protein. The sample has about 500,000 distinct CDR3 sequences; roughly 45% are singletons. What was sequenced was blood. The receptors originated from a girl aged 10 to 17 with multiple sclerosis.

The rearrangement links TRBV6-1 to TRBJ1-2; D remains unclear. Germline CDR1 reads MNHNS; CDR2 reads SASEGT. The CDR3 has 17 amino acids. The V gene lost 7 bases and the J gene lost 1 base, with 22 bases spanning the gap. CDR3 sequence reads: CASTINPDMGFNYGYTF. In DNA form, the CDR3 reads TGTGCCAGCACCATTAACCCCGACATGGGCTTTAACTATGGCTACACCTTC.

V gene TRBV2 combines with J gene TRBJ2-3; 8 bases agree with TRBD1. The germline CDR1 and CDR2 sequences are SNHLY and FYNNEI. This CDR3 is 16 amino acids long. V lost 2 bases and J lost 0; bases outside the gene matches: 4. The CDR3 here is CASSERQGMSTDTQYF. CDR3 sequence (DNA): TGTGCCAGCAGTGAACGACAGGGGATGAGCACAGATACGCAGTATTTT.

This clonotype was seen more than once but under ten times. The chain links TRBV20-1 to TRBJ2-1; 10 positions match TRBD2. Germline V gene sequence: CDR1 DFQATT, CDR2 SNEGSKA (reference sequence). CDR3 length equals 17 residues. After removal of 0 bases from V and 1 base from J, the junction contained 6 bases not matched to a gene. CDR3 nucleotide sequence: TGCAGTGCTAGAGATCTCCCACTAGCGGGATCCTACAATGAGCAGTTCTTC. Translation gives CSARDLPLAGSYNEQFF.

The chain joins TRBV29-1 to TRBJ2-2; TRBD1 matches at 10 bases. With 8 bases clipped from V and 5 bases from J, the junction kept 5 bases outside the gene matches. Per germline, CDR1 SQVTM and CDR2 ANQGSEA. The CDR3 is made up of 13 amino acids. In DNA, the CDR3 is TGCAGCACGGGACAGGGGAGAACCGGGGAGCTGTTTTTT. Translated, it gives CSTGQGRTGELFF.

The J gene is TRBJ1-2, the V gene TRBV11-1; D might be TRBD1 (6 bases). This CDR3 has 14 residues. V was pared by 0 bases and J by 6 bases, with 11 bases between. Germline values: CDR1 SGHAT, CDR2 FQDESV (reference sequence). Here the CDR3 DNA reads TGTGCCAGCAGCTTAGCGGTGGGGGCAGATGGCTACACCTTC. It translates to CASSLAVGADGYTF.

This clonotype was recorded many times. V and J are TRBV20-1 and TRBJ2-2; 14 positions match TRBD2. With 2 bases clipped from V and 7 bases from J, the junction kept 12 bases outside the gene matches. The CDR3 totals 18 residues. Germline V gives CDR1 DFQATT, CDR2 SNEGSKA (reference sequence). The CDR3 protein is CSARPDQGTSGSYGELFF. The CDR3 region has the DNA TGCAGTGCTAGACCGGATCAGGGGACTAGCGGGAGTTACGGGGAGCTGTTTTTT.

The chain couples TRBV12-3 or TRBV12-4 to TRBJ2-4; perhaps TRBD2 as D (5 bases). Trimming removed 5 bases at V and 1 base at J, with 12 bases between. The CDR3 totals 15 residues. CDR3 DNA sequence: TGTGCCAGCAGTCCCGGGGAGAATGCCAAAAACATTCAGTACTTC. Residues: CASSPGENAKNIQYF.

The chain joins TRBV11-2 to TRBJ1-2; D is ambiguous. Germline CDR1 reads SGHAT; CDR2 reads FQNNGV. Trimming removed 4 bases from V and 2 bases from J, with 8 bases in between. The CDR3 is 13 residues long. For the CDR3, the DNA is TGTGCCAGCAGCTCACAGAGAAACTATGGCTACACCTTC. Translated: CASSSQRNYGYTF.

The chain has TRBV28 and TRBJ2-7, with TRBD2 matching 8 bases. In germline, CDR1 is MDHEN, CDR2 SYDVKM. The CDR3 is made up of 15 amino acids. The V and J ends lost 0 bases and 5 bases, in that order; junction bases with no gene match: 6. The DNA of the CDR3 is TGTGCCAGCAGTTTATGGGCTAGCGGGTCCCACGAGCAGTACTTC. Encoded protein: CASSLWASGSHEQYF.

This chain uses TRBV5-1 with TRBJ2-1, with D hard to call. CDR3 length equals 12 residues. Germline loops: CDR1 SGHRS, CDR2 YFSETQ. Trimming took off 5 bases at V and 5 bases at J, with 8 bases between the two ends. This CDR3 reads CASRTNDNEQFF. Written as DNA, the CDR3 is TGCGCCAGCAGAACGAATGACAATGAGCAGTTCTTC.

The V call is TRBV4-3, the J call TRBJ1-1, with D unclear. V was clipped by 0 bases and J by 0 bases, with 5 bases between them. The CDR3 runs to 14 residues. Germline V gives CDR1 LGHNA, CDR2 YSLEER. The CDR3 loop is CASSQDWMNTEAFF. The CDR3 bases are TGCGCCAGCAGCCAAGATTGGATGAACACTGAAGCTTTCTTT.

The chain links TRBV6-5 to TRBJ2-1; D may be TRBD1 or TRBD2 (6 bases each). Trimming took off 4 bases at V and 10 bases at J, with 20 bases between the two ends. Germline V gene lookup returns CDR1 MNHEY and CDR2 SVGAGI. The CDR3 length is 15 residues. This CDR3 is CASSFAGQRGGEQFF. The CDR3 region has the DNA TGTGCCAGCAGTTTCGCGGGACAAAGGGGAGGAGAGCAGTTCTTC.

The chain combines TRBV7-9 with TRBJ2-1; possibly TRBD1 or TRBD2 for D (5 bases each). Trimming pared 5 bases from V and 7 bases from J, leaving 21 bases between. The CDR3 runs to 16 residues. Germline-derived CDR1 and CDR2 are SEHNR and FQNEAQ (reference sequence). The CDR3: CASSIRPWGSLNEQFF. In DNA, the CDR3 is TGTGCCAGCAGCATACGGCCATGGGGGTCTCTAAATGAGCAGTTCTTC. Looking up the rest from reference TRBV7-9 and TRBJ2-1 gives the full variable domain: DTGVSQNPRHKITKRGQNVTFRCDPISEHNRLYWYRQTLGQGPEFLTYFQNEAQLEKSRLLSDRFSAERPKGSFSTLEIQRTEQGDSAMYLCASSIRPWGSLNEQFFGPGTRLTVL.

This chain connects TRBV10-3 to TRBJ2-1; no definite D call. Germline V gene data show CDR1 as ENHRY and CDR2 as SYGVKD. CDR3 length equals 16 residues. With 3 bases removed from V and 0 bases from J, the gap between germline ends came to 12 bases. In nucleotides, the CDR3 is TGTGCCATCAGTGAATCCGTAAGAAACTCCTACAATGAGCAGTTCTTC. It specifies CAISESVRNSYNEQFF.

DNA for the CDR3: TGTGCCAGCAGTCTAGACAGGAGGTCATGGGAGCAGTACTTC. The encoded protein is CASSLDRRSWEQYF. This rearrangement joins TRBV6-6 to TRBJ2-7, with D perhaps TRBD1 (6 bases). Per the germline V gene, CDR1 is MNHNY and CDR2 is SVGAGI (reference sequence). Between the trimmed V and J ends, which lost 5 bases and 7 bases, there was a span of 18 bases. This CDR3 contains 14 residues.

Only a few counts were recorded for this clonotype. V and J are TRBV20-1 and TRBJ1-2; 7 positions agree with TRBD1. The CDR3 contains 14 residues. Unmatched junction bases numbered 7, after V lost 3 bases and J lost 3 bases. Germline V gene lookup returns CDR1 DFQATT and CDR2 SNEGSKA (reference sequence). CDR3 protein: CSASRDRQDYGYTF. The CDR3 region has the DNA TGCAGTGCTAGTCGGGACAGACAGGACTATGGCTACACCTTC.

This clonotype was picked up a small number of times. The chain couples TRBV5-5 to TRBJ2-7; tentatively, D is TRBD1 (5 bases). Trimming removed 3 bases at V and 2 bases at J, with 15 bases between. This CDR3 comprises 15 residues. From germline, CDR1 is SGHKS and CDR2 YYEKEE (reference sequence). The CDR3 DNA is TGTGCCAGCAGCTGGGGCGAGGCAGCCACCTACGAGCAGTACTTC. This translates into CASSWGEAATYEQYF.

This chain connects TRBV24-1 to TRBJ1-1, with no clear D. Trimming took off 4 bases at V and 3 bases at J, with 14 bases between the two ends. Germline V CDR1 and CDR2: KGHDR, SFDVKD. The CDR3 totals 15 residues. The CDR3 spells CATSDSTGEDTEAFF. The CDR3 DNA is TGTGCCACCAGTGACTCGACGGGAGAGGACACTGAAGCTTTCTTT.

The rearrangement uses TRBV7-3 and TRBJ2-1; 8 bases are shared with TRBD1. CDR1 and CDR2 from the germline V gene are SGHTA and FQGTGA. This CDR3 has 15 residues. With V trimmed by 5 bases and J by 3 bases, 6 bases remained unmatched. The CDR3 spells CASSLSGGYYNEQFF. In nucleotides, the CDR3 is TGTGCCAGCAGCCTATCAGGGGGCTACTACAATGAGCAGTTCTTC.

In regard to this clonotype: The junction does not match germline at one end; this may be a read error. This chain links TRBV5-4 with TRBJ2-3; TRBD2 is a possible D gene (6 bases). This CDR3 contains 15 residues. The germline V gene encodes CDR1 SGHNT and CDR2 YYREEE (reference sequence). The CDR3 loop is CASSFRDSSTDTQYF. CDR3 sequence (DNA): TGTGCCAGCAGCTTTAGGGACTCGAGCACAGATACACAGTATTTT.

V is TRBV5-1 and J is TRBJ2-1; 8 bases are shared with TRBD2. The CDR3 length is 15 residues. V was pared by 0 bases and J by 6 bases, with 5 bases of the junction left unmatched. Germline V lookup: CDR1 SGHRS, CDR2 YFSETQ. The CDR3 DNA reads TGCGCCAGCAGCTTGGCCCTCGGGAGGGCCAATGAGCAGTTCTTC. This sequence encodes CASSLALGRANEQFF. Full variable domain (outside the CDR3, taken from reference TRBV5-1 and TRBJ2-1): KAGVTQTPRYLIKTRGQQVTLSCSPISGHRSVSWYQQTPGQGLQFLFEYFSETQRNKGNFPGRFSGRQFSNSRSEMNVSTLELGDSALYLCASSLALGRANEQFFGPGTRLTVL.

The rearrangement links TRBV9 to TRBJ2-4, with D maybe TRBD2 (5 bases). Near its end, the DNA agrees better with TRBJ2-7, so the J call may be wrong. The germline gives CDR1 SGDLS, CDR2 YYNGEE. This CDR3 comprises 14 residues. CDR3 region: CASSVGAEDYEQYF. The CDR3 DNA reads TGTGCCAGCAGCGTAGGGGCGGAGGACTACGAGCAGTACTTC.

The chain links TRBV4-2 to TRBJ1-2; possibly TRBD1 for D (5 bases). Germline values: CDR1 LGHNA, CDR2 YNFKEQ. The V end was cut by 0 bases, the J end by 8 bases, with 13 bases between. The CDR3 is 14 residues long. CDR3 in amino acids: CASSQDRGSRGYTF. The DNA of the CDR3 is TGTGCCAGCAGCCAAGATCGGGGCTCGCGGGGCTACACCTTC.

In its sample, this clonotype was seen a few times. The chain has TRBV11-2 and TRBJ2-3; no firm D call. V lost 4 bases and J lost 0, with 8 bases in between. The CDR3 has 14 residues. Germline CDR1 reads SGHAT; CDR2 reads FQNNGV. The CDR3 protein is CASSSQRSTDTQYF. Here the CDR3 DNA reads TGTGCCAGCAGCTCACAGCGTAGCACAGATACGCAGTATTTT. The entire variable domain, with the rest obtained from reference TRBV11-2 and TRBJ2-3, is as follows: EAGVAQSPRYKIIEKRQSVAFWCNPISGHATLYWYQQILGQGPKLLIQFQNNGVVDDSQLPKDRFSAERLKGVDSTLKIQPAKLEDSAVYLCASSSQRSTDTQYFGPGTRLTVL.

V usage is TRBV28 and J usage is TRBJ2-7; D may be TRBD2 (5 bases). Germline assignment: CDR1 MDHEN and CDR2 SYDVKM. The CDR3 contains 14 residues. The V gene lost 6 bases and the J gene lost 0 bases, with 12 bases spanning the gap. CDR3 loop: CASSPDGNSYEQYF. CDR3 DNA sequence: TGTGCCAGCAGCCCCGACGGGAACTCCTACGAGCAGTACTTC. Full variable domain (rest looked up from reference TRBV28 and TRBJ2-7): DVKVTQSSRYLVKRTGEKVFLECVQDMDHENMFWYRQDPGLGLRLIYFSYDVKMKEKGDIPEGYSVSREKKERFSLILESASTNQTSMYLCASSPDGNSYEQYFGPGTRLTVT.

The CDR3: CASSLGPTSGQETQYF. The CDR3 region has the DNA TGTGCCAGCAGCCTGGGACCCACTAGCGGCCAAGAGACCCAGTACTTC. The genes are TRBV5-6 and TRBJ2-5, with 8 bases matching TRBD2. CDR1 SGHDT and CDR2 YYEEEE come from the germline V gene. V was clipped by 4 bases and J by 1 base; unmatched bases: 9. This CDR3 is built from 16 residues.